This entry is about one T cell receptor beta chain. Antigen: not known. The J segment lost 6 bases and the V segment lost 6 bases, leaving 9 bases of the junction unmatched. Germline V gives CDR1 MNHNS, CDR2 SASEGT. The CDR3 has 14 amino acids. The second PCR ran about 6 to 11 cycles with a sample-barcoded 5' primer and J-beta primers. TCRdb used MiXCR to reprocess the 5' RACE reads, holding one entry per CDR3 protein. The data show some 920,000 distinct CDR3 sequences, roughly 51% seen once. The entry originates in a study of blood T cells in healthy people across ages. Study-wide results and limits: Unsorted PBMCs prevented conclusive naive versus antigen-experienced comparison.

The TCR originated in a woman aged 55-69 years in good health. The chain links TRBV6-1 to TRBJ2-3, with 7 bases lining up with TRBD2. Input material: blood. CDR3 DNA sequence: TGTGCCAGCAGCGGGGGGTTCCCTGGGGATACGCAGTATTTT. This sequence encodes CASSGGFPGDTQYF.